The 4 T cell receptor beta chains reported below all come from one sample, sequenced in a study of shared clonotypes between healthy human individuals. Assay used: immunoSEQ multiplex PCR; TCRdb lists only in-frame clones, some missing. The top ten hold 1.2% to 1.5% of the sample, which has about 1 million clones, approximately 76% seen once. Sequenced material: memory CD4+ T cells sorted from blood. This sample's subset: CD45RA-negative fraction. The receptors come from a man aged 18 to 30 in good health.

The rearrangement links TRBV18 to TRBJ2-5; a weak D match, TRBD2 (8 bases). The J call may be faulty, since TRBJ2-7 better matches the DNA end. Germline V CDR1 and CDR2: KGHSH, LQKENI. This CDR3 has 15 amino acids. This chain's CDR3 is CASSSTGTAGAEQYF. The CDR3 DNA follows: TGTGCCAGCTCATCCACCGGGACAGCGGGGGCCGAGCAGTACTTC.

The genes are TRBV29-1 and TRBJ2-1; TRBD2 aligns across 9 bases. V was clipped by 4 bases and J by 0 bases; unmatched bases: 7. The CDR3 totals 16 residues. The germline CDR1 and CDR2 sequences are SQVTM and ANQGSEA. CDR3 residues: CSVGGRARRSYNEQFF. DNA for the CDR3: TGCAGCGTTGGCGGGAGGGCCCGACGCTCCTACAATGAGCAGTTCTTC.

This clone was observed once. The genes are TRBV10-3 and TRBJ2-5; D may be TRBD1 (6 bases). V dropped 10 bases and J dropped 1 base, with 10 bases sitting between them. Germline lookup yields CDR1 ENHRY and CDR2 SYGVKD. The CDR3 totals 12 residues. Here the CDR3 DNA reads TGTGCCACCGGGACAACCCAAGAGACCCAGTACTTC. It is translated as CATGTTQETQYF.

A remark on this clone: It differs at one base from a far larger clone, so likely a read error. Within the sample, other DNA sequences also encode this same CDR3. The chain's CDR3 is CASSFRTPVSVPDTQYF. In DNA form, the CDR3 reads TGTGCCAGCAGTTTTCGCACCCCAGTGTCGGTCCCAGATACGCAGTATTTT. This sequence joins TRBV27 and TRBJ2-3; D gene unclear. This CDR3 region has 17 residues. Germline V lookup: CDR1 MNHEY, CDR2 SMNVEV (reference sequence). Trimming cost V 3 bases and J 4 bases, with 20 bases left between them.